The clone carrying this T cell receptor (beta chain) has just one count. The study recruited people aged 18 to 89 years across about two dozen US areas. Categorization into cohorts depended on clinical history that participants reported. The CDR3 runs to 17 residues. The V and J ends lost 2 bases and 0 bases, in that order; junction bases with no gene match: 8. Germline CDR1 SGHVS, CDR2 FQNEAQ. The record originates from a study of blood T cell repertoires in COVID-19. Profiled with immunoSEQ multiplex PCR; TCRdb holds only in-frame clones, not every one. This table holds roughly 160,000 clones, about 80% found once.

Sequencing input: PBMCs or T cells enriched from blood (not recorded which). This TCR came from a woman in her 70s in a cohort exposed to, infected with or recovered from COVID-19 (not recorded which). This chain connects TRBV7-8 to TRBJ2-3; 7 bases line up with TRBD2. CDR3 in amino acids: CASSLTSGILSTDTQYF. In DNA, the CDR3 is TGTGCCAGCAGCTTAACAAGCGGGATCCTTAGCACAGATACGCAGTATTTT.